Below, one T cell receptor beta chain is given with its context. Antigen unknown. The donors, nominally healthy at sampling, likely had unrecorded immune exposures. Vbeta (60) and Jbeta (13) primers were used in the PCR. Repertoires were generated with immunoSEQ multiplex PCR, while TCRdb's copy carries only in-frame clones and drops some. Here the sample spans over 150,000 clones, around 77% being singletons. The sample comes from a study of cytomegalovirus exposure and HLA in healthy donors. General study findings and limits: The authors later found most CMV-associated TCR beta chains appeared HLA-restricted. A few V segments could not be told apart, such as TRBV6-2 and TRBV6-3, and were left out. Generally TCR sequences proved uncommon, though certain public TCRs appeared in numerous donors.

Germline CDR1 and CDR2: SGHTA and FQGNSA. The CDR3 totals 15 residues. Trimming shortened V by 4 bases and J by 6 bases, and 15 bases separated the two germline ends. The sample comprised PBMCs. The sequence derives from a woman aged 45-65 years in good health and CMV-seropositive. This chain uses TRBV7-2 with TRBJ2-2, with TRBD1 as a possible D gene (8 bases). CDR3 bases: TGTGCCAGCAGCTCCAGACAGGGGAGGGCCGGGGAGCTGTTTTTT. This sequence encodes CASSSRQGRAGELFF.